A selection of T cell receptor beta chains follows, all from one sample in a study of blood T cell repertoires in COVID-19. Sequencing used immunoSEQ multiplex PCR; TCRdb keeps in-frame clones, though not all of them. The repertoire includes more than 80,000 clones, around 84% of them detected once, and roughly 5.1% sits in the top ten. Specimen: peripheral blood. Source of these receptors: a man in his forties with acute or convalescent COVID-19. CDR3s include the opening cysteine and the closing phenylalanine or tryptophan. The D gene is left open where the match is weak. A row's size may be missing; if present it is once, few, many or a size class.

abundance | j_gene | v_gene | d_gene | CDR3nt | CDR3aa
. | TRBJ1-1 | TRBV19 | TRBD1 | TGTGCCAGTAGTTTAAGGGGACAGGGTGAAGCTTTCTTT | CASSLRGQGEAFF
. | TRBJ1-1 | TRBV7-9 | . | TGTGCCAGCAGCCCCGGGACTCTGAACACTGAAGCTTTCTTT | CASSPGTLNTEAFF
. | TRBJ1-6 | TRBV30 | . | TGTGCCTGGAGTGCCGGCAGGTCCTATAATTCACCCCTCCACTTT | CAWSAGRSYNSPLHF
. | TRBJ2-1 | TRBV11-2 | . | TGTGCCAGCAGCTTAAGGTGGGGCGGCGACAATGAGCAGTTCTTC | CASSLRWGGDNEQFF
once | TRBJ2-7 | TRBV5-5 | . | TGTGCCAGCAACCCCCGGGGAGACTACGAGCAGTACTTC | CASNPRGDYEQYF
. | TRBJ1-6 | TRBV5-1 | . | TGCGCCAGCAGCTTGTGGCACAATAATTCACCCCTCCACTTT | CASSLWHNNSPLHF
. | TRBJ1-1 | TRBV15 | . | TGTGCCACCAGCAGAGATTGGGGGGTTTACACTGAAGCTTTCTTT | CATSRDWGVYTEAFF
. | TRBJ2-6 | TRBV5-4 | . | TGTGCCAGCAGCAGCTACTCTGGGGCCAACGTCCTGACTTTC | CASSSYSGANVLTF
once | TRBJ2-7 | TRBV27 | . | TGTGCCAGCAGTCGTGGAGGCCCCTACGAGCAGTACTTC | CASSRGGPYEQYF
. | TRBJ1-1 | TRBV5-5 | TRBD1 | TGTGCCAGCAGCTGGACAGGAGTCATGAACACTGAAGCTTTCTTT | CASSWTGVMNTEAFF
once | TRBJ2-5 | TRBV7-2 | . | TGTGCCAGCAGCTTAGGGGGACTAGAGACCCAGTACTTC | CASSLGGLETQYF
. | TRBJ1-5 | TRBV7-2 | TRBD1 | TGTGCCAGCAGCTTAGGAGTCAGGGGGAGCAATCAGCCCCAGCATTTT | CASSLGVRGSNQPQHF
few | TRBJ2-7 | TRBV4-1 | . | TGCGCCAGCAGCCAGGCCGGGACACCGAGCTCCTACGAGCAGTACTTC | CASSQAGTPSSYEQYF
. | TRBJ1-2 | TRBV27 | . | TGTGCCAGCAGTTTACGGGGATCTAACTATGGCTACACCTTC | CASSLRGSNYGYTF
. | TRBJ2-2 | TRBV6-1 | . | TGTGCCAGCAGTGTCCCCGGAGCCTCGGGCACCGGGGAGCTGTTTTTT | CASSVPGASGTGELFF
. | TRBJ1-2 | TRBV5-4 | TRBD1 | TGTGCCAGCAGCTTGACAGGGGGTGGCTACACCTTC | CASSLTGGGYTF
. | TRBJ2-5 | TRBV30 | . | TGTGCCTGGAGTGTACCCGACAGACAAGAGACCCAGTACTTC | CAWSVPDRQETQYF
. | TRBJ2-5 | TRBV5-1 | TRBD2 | TGCGCCAGCAGCTTGGGAGCGGGGGGCGGAGAGACCCAGTACTTC | CASSLGAGGGETQYF
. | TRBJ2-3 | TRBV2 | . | TGTGCCAGCATGAGGGGGGGCCCAGATACGCAGTATTTT | CASMRGGPDTQYF
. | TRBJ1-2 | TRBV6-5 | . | TGTGCCAGCACTCTAAAGGGACTCTATGGCTACACCTTC | CASTLKGLYGYTF
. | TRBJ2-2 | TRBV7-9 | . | TGTGCCAGCAGCTTAATCGTCGTGGCCGGGGGGCTGTTTTTT | CASSLIVVAGGLFF
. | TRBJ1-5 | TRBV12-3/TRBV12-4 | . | TGTGCCAGCCTTTTAGGGGGGGAGTTGGCCCAGCATTTT | CASLLGGELAQHF
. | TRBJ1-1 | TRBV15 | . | TGTGCCACCAGCAGCAGGGGATTGAACACTGAAGCTTTCTTT | CATSSRGLNTEAFF
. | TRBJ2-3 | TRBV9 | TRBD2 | TGTGCCAGCAGTGAACTAGCGAGGGCAGATACGCAGTATTTT | CASSELARADTQYF
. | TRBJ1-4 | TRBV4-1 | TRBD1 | TGCGCCAGCAGCCAAGGGGACAGGCCTGAAAAACTGTTTTTT | CASSQGDRPEKLFF
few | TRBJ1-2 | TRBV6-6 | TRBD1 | TGTGCCACCAGGGGGGGGGACCTCGGCTACACCTTC | CATRGGDLGYTF
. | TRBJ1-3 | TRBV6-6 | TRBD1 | TGTGCCAGCAGTCGTACGACAGGGGACTACTCTGGAAACACCATATATTTT | CASSRTTGDYSGNTIYF
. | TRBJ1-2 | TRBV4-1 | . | TGCGCCAGCAGCCGGGACACGAGCTATGGCTACACCTTC | CASSRDTSYGYTF
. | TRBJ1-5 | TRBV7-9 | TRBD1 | TGTGCCAGCAGCCCCCGGACAGGGCCGAATCAGCCCCAGCATTTT | CASSPRTGPNQPQHF
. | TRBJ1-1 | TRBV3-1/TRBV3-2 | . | TGTGCCAGCAGCCAATCAGACAGGAACACTGAAGCTTTCTTT | CASSQSDRNTEAFF
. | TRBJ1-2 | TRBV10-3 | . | TGTGCCATCAGTGGATCACAGCTCTATGGCTACACCTTC | CAISGSQLYGYTF
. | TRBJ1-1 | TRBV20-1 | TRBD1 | TGCAGTGCTAGTGAAGGGGGCCGGAACACTGAAGCTTTCTTT | CSASEGGRNTEAFF
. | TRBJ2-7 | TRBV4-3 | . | TGCGCCAGCAGCCAAGAGCCTACGAAGCAGTACTTC | CASSQEPTKQYF
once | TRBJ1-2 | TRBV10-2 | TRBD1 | TGCGCCAGCAGTTGGGACAGCGACTATGGCTACACCTTC | CASSWDSDYGYTF
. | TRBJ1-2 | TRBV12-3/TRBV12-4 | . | TGTGCCAGCAGTTTATGGGGAGGGTATGGCTACACCTTC | CASSLWGGYGYTF
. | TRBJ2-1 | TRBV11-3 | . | TGTGCCAGCAGCTTAAGGGGGGGGCCGGACAATGAGCAGTTCTTC | CASSLRGGPDNEQFF
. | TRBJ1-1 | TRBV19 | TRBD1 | TGTGCCAGTAGTATAGGCAACAGGGGGTCTGAAGCTTTCTTT | CASSIGNRGSEAFF